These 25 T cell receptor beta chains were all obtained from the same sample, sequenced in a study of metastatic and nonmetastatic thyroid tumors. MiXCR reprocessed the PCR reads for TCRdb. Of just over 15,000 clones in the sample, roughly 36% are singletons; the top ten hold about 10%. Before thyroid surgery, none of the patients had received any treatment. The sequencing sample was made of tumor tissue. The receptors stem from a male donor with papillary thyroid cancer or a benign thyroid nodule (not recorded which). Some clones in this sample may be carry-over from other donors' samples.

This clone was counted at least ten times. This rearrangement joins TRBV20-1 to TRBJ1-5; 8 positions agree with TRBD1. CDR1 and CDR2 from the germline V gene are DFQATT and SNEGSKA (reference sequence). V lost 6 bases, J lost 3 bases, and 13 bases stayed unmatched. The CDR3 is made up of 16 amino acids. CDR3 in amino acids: CSAPLGGQADNQPQHF. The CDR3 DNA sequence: TGCAGTGCACCACTGGGGGGACAGGCCGACAATCAGCCCCAGCATTTT.

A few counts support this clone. The DNA of the CDR3 is TGTGCCAGCAGTGTTACAGTGTCGTGTGAAAAACTGTTTTTT. Amino acids: CASSVTVSCEKLFF. The chain employs TRBV6-1 and TRBJ1-4, with unresolved D. The CDR3 extends over 14 amino acids. V was trimmed by 4 bases and J by 7 bases, leaving 13 bases between them. Germline CDR1 is MNHNS and CDR2 is SASEGT.

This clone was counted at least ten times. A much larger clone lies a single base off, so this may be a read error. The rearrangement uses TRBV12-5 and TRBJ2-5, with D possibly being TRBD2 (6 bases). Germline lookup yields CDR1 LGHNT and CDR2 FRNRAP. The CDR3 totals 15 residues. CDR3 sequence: CASGSGTLVGKTQCF. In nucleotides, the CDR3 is TGTGCTAGTGGATCCGGGACTCTCGTTGGGAAGACCCAGTGCTTC. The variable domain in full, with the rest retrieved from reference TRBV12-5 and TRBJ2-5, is DARVTQTPRHKVTEMGQEVTMRCQPILGHNTVFWYRQTMMQGLELLAYFRNRAPLDDSGMPKDRFSAEMPDATLATLKIQPSEPRDSAVYFCASGSGTLVGKTQCFGPGTRLLVL.

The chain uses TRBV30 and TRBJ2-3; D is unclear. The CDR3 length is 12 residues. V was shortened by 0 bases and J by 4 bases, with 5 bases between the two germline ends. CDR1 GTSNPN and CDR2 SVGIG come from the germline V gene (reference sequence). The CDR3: CAWSVLADTQYF. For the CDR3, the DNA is TGTGCCTGGAGTGTTCTAGCAGATACGCAGTATTTT.

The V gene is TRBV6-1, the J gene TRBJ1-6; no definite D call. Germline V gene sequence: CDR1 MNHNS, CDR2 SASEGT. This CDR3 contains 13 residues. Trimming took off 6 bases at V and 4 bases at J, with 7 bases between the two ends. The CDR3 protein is CASSPGYNSPLHF. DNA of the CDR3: TGTGCCAGCAGCCCAGGTTATAATTCACCCCTCCACTTT.

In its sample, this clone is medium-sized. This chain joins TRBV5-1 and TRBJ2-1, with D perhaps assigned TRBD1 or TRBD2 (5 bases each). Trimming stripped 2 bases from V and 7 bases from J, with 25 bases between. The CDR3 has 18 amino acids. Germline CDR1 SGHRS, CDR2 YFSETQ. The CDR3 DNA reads TGCGCCAGCAGCTTTGGAGGTGTAGGGGAAAGGTTGGGTAATGAGCAGTTCTTC. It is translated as CASSFGGVGERLGNEQFF.

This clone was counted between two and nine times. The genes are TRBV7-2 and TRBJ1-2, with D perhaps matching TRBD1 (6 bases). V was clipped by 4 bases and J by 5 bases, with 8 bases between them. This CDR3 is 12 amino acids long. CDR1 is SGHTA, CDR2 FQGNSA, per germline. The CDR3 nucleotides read TGTGCCAGCAGCTGGACAGCATATGGCTACACCTTC. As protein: CASSWTAYGYTF.

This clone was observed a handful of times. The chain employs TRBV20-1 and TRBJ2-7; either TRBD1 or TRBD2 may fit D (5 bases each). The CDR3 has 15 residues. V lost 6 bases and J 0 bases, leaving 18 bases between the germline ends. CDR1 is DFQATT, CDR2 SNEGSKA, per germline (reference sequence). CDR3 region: CSAPTQRGPSYEQYF. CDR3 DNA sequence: TGCAGTGCCCCTACCCAGAGGGGACCCTCCTACGAGCAGTACTTC.

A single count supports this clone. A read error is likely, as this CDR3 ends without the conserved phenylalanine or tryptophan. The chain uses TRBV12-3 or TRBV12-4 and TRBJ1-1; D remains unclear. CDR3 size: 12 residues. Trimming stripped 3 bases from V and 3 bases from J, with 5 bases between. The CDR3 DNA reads TGTGCCAGCAGTTTCGGATACACTGAAGCTTTCTTA. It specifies CASSFGYTEAFL.

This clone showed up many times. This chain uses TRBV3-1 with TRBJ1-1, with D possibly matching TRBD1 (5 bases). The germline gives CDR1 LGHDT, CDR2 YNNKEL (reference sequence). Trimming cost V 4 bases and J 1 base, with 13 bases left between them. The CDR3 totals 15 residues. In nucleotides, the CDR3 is TGTGCCAGCAGCCCCTCGCGGGGGTCGAACACTGAAGCTTTCTTT. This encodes CASSPSRGSNTEAFF.

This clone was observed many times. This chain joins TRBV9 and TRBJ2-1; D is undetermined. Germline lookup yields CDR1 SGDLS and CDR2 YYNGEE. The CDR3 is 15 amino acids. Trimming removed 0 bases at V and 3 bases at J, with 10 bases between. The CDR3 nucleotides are TGTGCCAGCAGCGTAGGTGGCGACGTCTACAATGAGCAGTTCTTC. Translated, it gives CASSVGGDVYNEQFF.

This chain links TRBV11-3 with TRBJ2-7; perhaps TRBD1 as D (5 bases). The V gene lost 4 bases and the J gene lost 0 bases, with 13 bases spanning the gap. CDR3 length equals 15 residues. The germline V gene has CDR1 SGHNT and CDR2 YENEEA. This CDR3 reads CASSYRQRSSYEQYF. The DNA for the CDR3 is TGTGCCAGCAGCTATAGACAGAGAAGCTCCTACGAGCAGTACTTC. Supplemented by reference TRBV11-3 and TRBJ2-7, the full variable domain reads EAGVVQSPRYKIIEKKQPVAFWCNPISGHNTLYWYLQNLGQGPELLIRYENEEAVDDSQLPKDRFSAERLKGVDSTLKIQPAELGDSAVYLCASSYRQRSSYEQYFGPGTRLTVT.

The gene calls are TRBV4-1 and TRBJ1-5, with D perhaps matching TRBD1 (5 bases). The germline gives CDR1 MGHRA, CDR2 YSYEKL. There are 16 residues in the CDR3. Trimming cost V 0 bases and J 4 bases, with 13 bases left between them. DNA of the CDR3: TGCGCCAGCAGCCAAGAGTCCGGGACTCGGAATCAGCCCCAGCATTTT. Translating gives CASSQESGTRNQPQHF.

CDR3 nucleotides: TGTGCCAGCTCACCAAGTTGGATATCGAACACCGGGGAGCTGTTTTTT. It translates to CASSPSWISNTGELFF. The chain has TRBV18 and TRBJ2-2; no definite D call. The germline V gene encodes CDR1 KGHSH and CDR2 LQKENI. The CDR3 is made up of 16 amino acids. The ends were cut back, 2 bases at V and 0 bases at J, with 10 bases in the middle. Filled out from reference TRBV18 and TRBJ2-2, the complete variable domain reads NAGVMQNPRHLVRRRGQEARLRCSPMKGHSHVYWYRQLPEEGLKFMVYLQKENIIDESGMPKERFSAEFPKEGPSILRIQQVVRGDSAAYFCASSPSWISNTGELFFGEGSRLTVL.

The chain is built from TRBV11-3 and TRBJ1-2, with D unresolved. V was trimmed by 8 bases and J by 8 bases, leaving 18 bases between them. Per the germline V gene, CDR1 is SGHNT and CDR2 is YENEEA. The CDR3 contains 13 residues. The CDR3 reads CASRATENIGYTF. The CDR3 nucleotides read TGTGCCAGCCGGGCTACCGAGAATATAGGCTACACCTTC.

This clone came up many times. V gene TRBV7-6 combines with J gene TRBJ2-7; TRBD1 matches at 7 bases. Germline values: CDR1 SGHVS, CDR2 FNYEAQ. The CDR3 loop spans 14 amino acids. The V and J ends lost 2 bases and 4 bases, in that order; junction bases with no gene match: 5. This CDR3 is CASSLSGRGYEQYF. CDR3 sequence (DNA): TGTGCCAGCAGCTTAAGTGGCAGGGGGTACGAGCAGTACTTC.

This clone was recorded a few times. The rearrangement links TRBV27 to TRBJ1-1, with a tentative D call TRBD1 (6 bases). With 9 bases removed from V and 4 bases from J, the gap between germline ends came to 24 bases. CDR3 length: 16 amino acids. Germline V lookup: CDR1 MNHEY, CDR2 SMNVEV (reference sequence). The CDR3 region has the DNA TGTGCCAGTCCCCCGGTGGGTGTCGCAGGGGTCACTGAAGCTTTCTTT. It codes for CASPPVGVAGVTEAFF.

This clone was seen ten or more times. CDR3 amino acids: CSATRGPEDQPQHF. In nucleotides, the CDR3 is TGCAGTGCAACTAGGGGGCCGGAGGATCAGCCCCAGCATTTT. V and J are TRBV20-1 and TRBJ1-5; 7 bases are shared with TRBD1. CDR3 length equals 14 residues. V lost 6 bases to trimming and J lost 5 bases; unmatched junction nucleotides: 10. Germline V CDR1 and CDR2: DFQATT, SNEGSKA (reference sequence).

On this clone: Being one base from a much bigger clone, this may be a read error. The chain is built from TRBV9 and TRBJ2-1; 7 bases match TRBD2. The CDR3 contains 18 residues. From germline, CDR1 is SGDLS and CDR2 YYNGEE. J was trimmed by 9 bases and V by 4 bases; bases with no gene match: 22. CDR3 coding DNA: TGTGCCAGCAGCCCCCGAAGTTTAGCGGTAGGGCCGGGGGGTGAGCAGTTCTTC. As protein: CASSPRSLAVGPGGEQFF. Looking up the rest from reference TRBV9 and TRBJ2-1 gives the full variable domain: DSGVTQTPKHLITATGQRVTLRCSPRSGDLSVYWYQQSLDQGLQFLIQYYNGEERAKGNILERFSAQQFPDLHSELNLSSLELGDSALYFCASSPRSLAVGPGGEQFFGPGTRLTVL.

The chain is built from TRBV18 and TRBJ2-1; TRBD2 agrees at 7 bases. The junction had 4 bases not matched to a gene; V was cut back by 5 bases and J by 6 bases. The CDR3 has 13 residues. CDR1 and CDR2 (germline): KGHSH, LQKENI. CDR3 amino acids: CASSFGRSNEQFF. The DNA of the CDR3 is TGTGCCAGCTCATTCGGGAGGTCCAATGAGCAGTTCTTC.

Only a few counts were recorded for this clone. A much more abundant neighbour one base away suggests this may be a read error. The CDR3 DNA follows: TGTGCCAGCAGCCAAGGAAGGGGCTCTTTCTTT. It yields the protein CASSQGRGSFF. The genes are TRBV6-1 and TRBJ1-1; possibly TRBD1 for D (5 bases). V lost 6 bases and J lost 12, with 14 bases in between. The CDR3 is 11 amino acids. The germline gives CDR1 MNHNS, CDR2 SASEGT.

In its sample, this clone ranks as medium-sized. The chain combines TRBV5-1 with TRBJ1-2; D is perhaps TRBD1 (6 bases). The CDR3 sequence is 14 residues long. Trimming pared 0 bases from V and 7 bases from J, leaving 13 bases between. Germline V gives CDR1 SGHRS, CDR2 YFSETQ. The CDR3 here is CASSLDPGAGGYTF. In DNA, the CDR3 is TGCGCCAGCAGCTTGGATCCGGGGGCGGGTGGCTACACCTTC.

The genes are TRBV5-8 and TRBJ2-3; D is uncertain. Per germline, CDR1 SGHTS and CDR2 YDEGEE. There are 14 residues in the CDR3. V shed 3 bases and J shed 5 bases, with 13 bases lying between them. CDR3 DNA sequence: TGTGCCAGCAGCTCCCCGCTGGAAGGAGATACGCAGTATTTT. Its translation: CASSSPLEGDTQYF.

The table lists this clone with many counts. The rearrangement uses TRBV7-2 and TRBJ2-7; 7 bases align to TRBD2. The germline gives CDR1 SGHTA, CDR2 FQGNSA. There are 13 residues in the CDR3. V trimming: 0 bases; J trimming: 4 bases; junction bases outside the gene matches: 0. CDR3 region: CASSLAGGYEQYF. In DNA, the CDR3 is TGTGCCAGCAGCTTAGCGGGGGGGTACGAGCAGTACTTC.

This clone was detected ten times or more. DNA of the CDR3: TGTGCCAGCAGCTTATTCGGGGCAGACTCCTACGAGCAGTACTTC. This codes for CASSLFGADSYEQYF. The V and J genes are TRBV11-2 and TRBJ2-7; perhaps D is TRBD1 or TRBD2 (5 bases each). The CDR3 consists of 15 residues. The V end lost 2 bases, the J end lost 0 bases, and 11 bases lay between the germline ends. CDR1 and CDR2 from the germline V gene are SGHAT and FQNNGV.